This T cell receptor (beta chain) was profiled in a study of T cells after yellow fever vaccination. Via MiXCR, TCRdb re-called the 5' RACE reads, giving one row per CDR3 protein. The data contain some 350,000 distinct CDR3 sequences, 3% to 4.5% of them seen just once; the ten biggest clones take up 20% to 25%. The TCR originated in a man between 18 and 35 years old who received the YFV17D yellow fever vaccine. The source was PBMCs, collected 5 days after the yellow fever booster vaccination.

The CDR3 nucleotides are TGTGCCAGCAGCCAAGTGCCGGGACAGACCTCTGAAGCTTTCTTT. This translates into CASSQVPGQTSEAFF. The chain carries TRBV3-1 and TRBJ1-1, with 7 bases fitting TRBD1. CDR1 and CDR2 (germline): LGHDT, YNNKEL (reference sequence). This CDR3 contains 15 residues. Trimming removed 1 base from V and 6 bases from J; junction bases left unmatched: 8.